Listed here are 15 T cell receptor beta chains from one sample, sequenced in a study of T-cell reconstitution after alpha-beta-depleted transplantation in children. A TCRbeta library incorporating unique molecular identifiers was prepared. TCRdb re-analysed the PCR reads in MiXCR, keeping a single row per CDR3 protein. The data show roughly 500,000 distinct CDR3 sequences, roughly an eighth seen once. The sample here was PBMCs from the stem cell graft donor, taken from the stem cell graft. The receptors were gathered from a human donor who donated a stem cell graft to a child with combined immunodeficiency.

This clonotype occurred a few times. The CDR3 DNA reads as TGTGCCAGCAGCTTAGGGACAGTCACCTACAATGAGCAGTTCTTC. Its translation is CASSLGTVTYNEQFF. The chain joins TRBV5-6 to TRBJ2-1; 7 bases fit TRBD1. Germline V gives CDR1 SGHDT, CDR2 YYEEEE. This CDR3 has 15 residues. J gave up 2 bases and V 2 bases, and 4 bases lay outside the gene matches.

About this clonotype: One junction end does not reproduce the germline sequence, and a read error may be involved. J is TRBJ1-5 and V is TRBV20-1; D uncertain. CDR1 and CDR2 (germline): DFQATT, SNEGSKA (reference sequence). The CDR3 has 13 residues. Written as DNA, the CDR3 is TGCAGTGCTAGCCGAACAGCTAATCAACCCCAGCATTTT. Encoded protein: CSASRTANQPQHF.

The gene calls are TRBV4-1 and TRBJ2-2, with 10 positions matching TRBD2. Germline CDR1 reads MGHRA; CDR2 reads YSYEKL. J was trimmed by 5 bases and V by 6 bases; bases with no gene match: 9. The CDR3 runs to 16 residues. The CDR3 reads CASRRLAGRGTGELFF. CDR3 DNA: TGCGCCAGCAGGAGACTAGCGGGCCGTGGAACCGGGGAGCTGTTTTTT.

This clonotype occurred many times. The V call is TRBV29-1, the J call TRBJ1-1, with 9 nucleotides matching TRBD1. Per the germline V gene, CDR1 is SQVTM and CDR2 is ANQGSEA. The CDR3 is made up of 12 amino acids. Trimming cost V 7 bases and J 3 bases; bases outside gene matches: 3. CDR3 amino acids: CSGRTGDTEAFF. The CDR3 nucleotides are TGCAGCGGGAGGACAGGGGACACTGAAGCTTTCTTT.

This chain uses TRBV6-1 with TRBJ2-2; weak D call: TRBD2 (5 bases). V lost 6 bases, J lost 4 bases, and 9 bases lay in between. CDR1 is MNHNS and CDR2 is SASEGT in the germline V gene. This CDR3 has 13 residues. The CDR3 region is CASRRGSTGELFF. DNA for the CDR3: TGTGCCAGCAGGAGAGGGAGCACCGGGGAGCTGTTTTTT.

This clonotype was observed a few times. The J gene is TRBJ2-4, the V gene TRBV10-3; tentatively, D is TRBD2 (5 bases). Per germline, CDR1 ENHRY and CDR2 SYGVKD. The CDR3 extends over 15 amino acids. Trimming removed 2 bases from V and 0 bases from J, with 8 bases in between. CDR3 sequence reads: CAISESGLAKNIQYF. DNA for the CDR3: TGTGCCATCAGTGAGAGCGGCCTAGCCAAAAACATTCAGTACTTC.

The rearrangement uses TRBV14 and TRBJ2-5; no reliable D call. V dropped 4 bases and J dropped 5 bases, with 20 bases sitting between them. The V gene's germline CDR1 is SGHDN and CDR2 FVKESK. CDR3 length: 16 residues. Here the CDR3 DNA reads TGTGCCAGCAGCCTCCGTGAATGGCCAACAAGGGAGACCCAGTACTTC. It translates to CASSLREWPTRETQYF. The full variable domain, its missing parts supplied by reference TRBV14 and TRBJ2-5, is EAGVTQFPSHSVIEKGQTVTLRCDPISGHDNLYWYRRVMGKEIKFLLHFVKESKQDESGMPNNRFLAERTGGTYSTLKVQPAELEDSGVYFCASSLREWPTRETQYFGPGTRLLVL.

This clonotype has ten or more counts. The J gene is TRBJ2-5, the V gene TRBV9; D tentatively reads TRBD1 or TRBD2 (5 bases each). This CDR3 is 15 amino acids long. Germline CDR1 is SGDLS and CDR2 is YYNGEE. Trimming removed 4 bases at V and 1 base at J, with 14 bases between. CDR3 in amino acids: CASSPERGAQETQYF. Written as DNA, the CDR3 is TGTGCCAGCAGCCCAGAGAGGGGAGCCCAAGAGACCCAGTACTTC.

In this sample, this clonotype turned up a few times. The rearrangement uses TRBV12-3 or TRBV12-4 and TRBJ2-3, with D maybe TRBD1 (8 bases). There are 17 residues in the CDR3. V was cut by 5 bases and J by 1 base, with 19 bases left in between. CDR3: CASSDNRGGSGTDTQYF. The CDR3 nucleotides read TGTGCCAGCAGTGACAACAGGGGGGGGAGTGGCACAGATACGCAGTATTTT.

This clonotype turned up a few times. J is TRBJ1-2 and V is TRBV7-3; 8 bases fit TRBD1. Germline CDR1 is SGHTA and CDR2 is FQGTGA. The length of the CDR3 is 17 residues. V was pared by 6 bases and J by 3 bases, with 15 bases of the junction left unmatched. The CDR3 here is CASRPGQGRDEDYGYTF. DNA of the CDR3: TGTGCCAGCAGACCTGGACAGGGAAGGGATGAGGACTATGGCTACACCTTC.

This clonotype was counted many times. The chain uses TRBV20-1 and TRBJ2-1; 7 bases fit TRBD2. The V and J ends lost 6 bases and 5 bases, in that order; junction bases with no gene match: 16. Germline V gene lookup returns CDR1 DFQATT and CDR2 SNEGSKA (reference sequence). The length of the CDR3 is 16 residues. The CDR3 DNA sequence: TGCAGTGCCCTTGGACTAGACAACATGTACCACAATGAGCAGTTCTTC. Translating it yields CSALGLDNMYHNEQFF.

This rearrangement joins TRBV7-8 to TRBJ1-1; no clear D gene. This CDR3 spans 13 amino acids. Germline values: CDR1 SGHVS, CDR2 FQNEAQ. The ends were cut back, 2 bases at V and 4 bases at J, with 8 bases in the middle. The CDR3 reads CASSLWLSTEAFF. In nucleotides, the CDR3 is TGTGCCAGCAGCTTATGGTTGAGCACTGAAGCTTTCTTT.

The V and J genes are TRBV12-3 or TRBV12-4 and TRBJ1-1; 8 bases line up with TRBD1. The V segment lost 6 bases and the J segment 5 bases; nucleotides outside the gene matches: 14. CDR3 size: 16 residues. CDR3: CASSPRIGQGSTEAFF. The CDR3, as DNA: TGTGCCAGCAGCCCCCGGATAGGACAGGGAAGTACTGAAGCTTTCTTT.

This clonotype was picked up a small number of times. The chain's CDR3 is CSARVGRGLYTEAFF. The DNA for the CDR3 is TGCAGTGCTAGAGTGGGCAGGGGGCTGTACACTGAAGCTTTCTTT. This chain connects TRBV20-1 to TRBJ1-1; the match to TRBD1 covers 8 bases. Unmatched junction bases numbered 7, after V lost 1 base and J lost 3 bases. This CDR3 has 15 residues. Germline V gene sequence: CDR1 DFQATT, CDR2 SNEGSKA (reference sequence).

This clonotype was counted ten times or more. The chain has TRBV4-3 and TRBJ1-1, with a weak D call TRBD1 (6 bases). CDR1 and CDR2 from the germline V gene are LGHNA and YSLEER. Trimming removed 3 bases at V and 4 bases at J, with 12 bases between. The CDR3 consists of 14 residues. The CDR3 DNA reads as TGCGCCAGCAGCCAGACAGGCTCTTTCACTGAAGCTTTCTTT. Its translation is CASSQTGSFTEAFF.